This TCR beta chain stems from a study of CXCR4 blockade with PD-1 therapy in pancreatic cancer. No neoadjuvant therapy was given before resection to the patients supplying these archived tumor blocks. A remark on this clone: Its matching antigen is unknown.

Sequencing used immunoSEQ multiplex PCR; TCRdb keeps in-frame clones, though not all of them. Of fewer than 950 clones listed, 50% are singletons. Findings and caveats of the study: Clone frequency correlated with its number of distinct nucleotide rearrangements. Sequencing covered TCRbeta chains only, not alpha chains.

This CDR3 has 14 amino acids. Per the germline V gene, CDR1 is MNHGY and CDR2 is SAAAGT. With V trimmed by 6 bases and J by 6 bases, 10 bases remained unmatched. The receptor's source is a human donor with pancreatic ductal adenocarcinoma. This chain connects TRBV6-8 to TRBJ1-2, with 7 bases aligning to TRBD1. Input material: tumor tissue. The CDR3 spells CASREPGQKNGYTF. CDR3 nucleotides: TGTGCCAGCAGGGAACCGGGACAGAAGAATGGCTACACCTTC.